The 29 T cell receptor beta chains below were found in one sample sequenced in a study of OX40 agonist ivuxolimab in advanced cancers. Sequencing used immunoSEQ multiplex PCR; TCRdb keeps in-frame clones, though not all of them. The repertoire holds roughly 50,000 clones, with 77% as singletons. This material consisted of CD4+ or CD8+ T cells sorted from blood, taken in a trial of the OX40 agonist ivuxolimab. All receptors come from an adult with an advanced solid tumor such as melanoma, head and neck, liver or kidney cancer.

The chain carries TRBV27 and TRBJ2-2; a weak D match, TRBD2 (6 bases). V lost 7 bases to trimming and J lost 5 bases, with 17 bases between them. CDR3 size: 15 residues. Germline assignment: CDR1 MNHEY and CDR2 SMNVEV (reference sequence). The CDR3 DNA reads TGTGCCAGCACTCTGAGGGCGGGATCGACCGGGGAGCTGTTTTTT. Translation: CASTLRAGSTGELFF.

CDR3 residues: CASSVNRGREETQYF. In DNA, the CDR3 is TGTGCCAGCAGCGTAAACAGGGGGCGGGAGGAGACCCAGTACTTC. This chain links TRBV7-2 with TRBJ2-5, with 9 bases identical to TRBD1. Germline trimming cut 5 bases from V and 5 bases from J; bases unmatched to any gene: 9. Per germline, CDR1 SGHTA and CDR2 FQGNSA. The length of the CDR3 is 15 residues.

This chain links TRBV5-8 with TRBJ1-1; D is ambiguous. Trimming pared 4 bases from V and 1 base from J, leaving 20 bases between. The CDR3 loop spans 17 amino acids. Germline CDR1 SGHTS, CDR2 YDEGEE. The CDR3 region has the DNA TGTGCCAGCAGCCTGAAAGCAATAAGGGTGGGGAACACTGAAGCTTTCTTT. This encodes CASSLKAIRVGNTEAFF.

This chain connects TRBV11-1 to TRBJ2-7, with 12 positions matching TRBD2. Looked up from germline, CDR1 is SGHAT and CDR2 is FQDESV (reference sequence). This CDR3 region has 15 residues. V gave up 4 bases and J gave up 2 bases; unmatched junction bases: 3. The CDR3 reads CASSSRLAGAYEQYF. CDR3 coding DNA: TGTGCCAGCAGCTCCAGACTAGCGGGGGCCTACGAGCAGTACTTC. Filled out from reference TRBV11-1 and TRBJ2-7, the complete variable domain reads EAEVAQSPRYKITEKSQAVAFWCDPISGHATLYWYRQILGQGPELLVQFQDESVVDDSQLPKDRFSAERLKGVDSTLKIQPAELGDSAMYLCASSSRLAGAYEQYFGPGTRLTVT.

Many counts were recorded for this clone. V and J are TRBV27 and TRBJ2-1, with D unresolved. Trimming shortened V by 5 bases and J by 7 bases, and 9 bases separated the two germline ends. The CDR3 has 12 amino acids. The germline CDR1 and CDR2 sequences are MNHEY and SMNVEV (reference sequence). CDR3 nucleotides: TGTGCCAGCAGTCCGAGGCGGAATGAGCAGTTCTTC. This codes for CASSPRRNEQFF.

The chain combines TRBV14 with TRBJ2-4; no clear D. From germline, CDR1 is SGHDN and CDR2 FVKESK. Deletions cut 2 bases from V and 0 bases from J, with 5 bases between. The CDR3 totals 14 residues. The CDR3 loop reads CASSQHGAKNIQYF. For the CDR3, the DNA is TGTGCCAGCAGCCAACACGGAGCCAAAAACATTCAGTACTTC.

V usage is TRBV11-2 and J usage is TRBJ2-1; 9 bases fit TRBD1. The CDR3 loop spans 16 amino acids. Unmatched junction bases numbered 15, after V lost 5 bases and J lost 10 bases. Per germline, CDR1 SGHAT and CDR2 FQNNGV. The CDR3 here is CASSPTLDRGRWEQFF. Here the CDR3 DNA reads TGTGCCAGCAGCCCAACCCTCGACAGGGGGAGGTGGGAGCAGTTCTTC. Looking up the rest from reference TRBV11-2 and TRBJ2-1 gives the full variable domain: EAGVAQSPRYKIIEKRQSVAFWCNPISGHATLYWYQQILGQGPKLLIQFQNNGVVDDSQLPKDRFSAERLKGVDSTLKIQPAKLEDSAVYLCASSPTLDRGRWEQFFGPGTRLTVL.

CDR3 sequence reads: CATRTDTGELFF. As DNA, the CDR3 is TGTGCCACCCGGACAGACACCGGGGAGCTGTTTTTT. The rearrangement links TRBV10-3 to TRBJ2-2; maybe TRBD1 (6 bases). Germline V lookup: CDR1 ENHRY, CDR2 SYGVKD. CDR3 length: 12 amino acids. V lost 10 bases to trimming and J lost 3 bases, with 9 bases between them.

This clone was seen once. The chain combines TRBV28 with TRBJ1-4; no definite D call. The germline V and J ends were trimmed by 4 bases and 13 bases, with 16 bases remaining between them. Germline CDR1 is MDHEN and CDR2 is SYDVKM. This CDR3 has 13 amino acids. CDR3 sequence: CASSWQPYAGLFF. CDR3 in DNA: TGTGCCAGCAGTTGGCAACCCTACGCCGGACTGTTTTTT.

On this clone itself: The CDR3 end shows no conserved phenylalanine or tryptophan, and so a read error is likely. Because the CDR3's place on the DNA is in doubt, the DNA is left out and the CDR3 is given as listed by TCRdb. The chain uses TRBV6-6 and TRBJ1-1. Germline CDR1 is MNHNY and CDR2 is SVGAGI (reference sequence). The CDR3 has 13 residues if both end residues are counted. The CDR3 is CASSYSGEGADKI.

The chain carries TRBV19 and TRBJ2-7; TRBD2 matches at 8 bases. Unmatched junction bases numbered 9, after V lost 6 bases and J lost 2 bases. Germline V gene sequence: CDR1 LNHDA, CDR2 SQIVND (reference sequence). The CDR3 sequence is 15 residues long. CDR3 loop: CASSDSGLVTYEQYF. The CDR3 region has the DNA TGTGCCAGTAGCGACTCGGGACTAGTAACCTACGAGCAGTACTTC.

This chain joins TRBV30 and TRBJ2-3; D is perhaps TRBD1 (6 bases). V was pared by 2 bases and J by 2 bases, with 11 bases between. This CDR3 spans 14 amino acids. From germline, CDR1 is GTSNPN and CDR2 SVGIG (reference sequence). For the CDR3, the DNA is TGTGCCTGGAGTCCCTCAGGGGCCACAGATACGCAGTATTTT. Translating it yields CAWSPSGATDTQYF. Looking up the rest from reference TRBV30 and TRBJ2-3 gives the full variable domain: SQTIHQWPATLVQPVGSPLSLECTVEGTSNPNLYWYRQAAGRGLQLLFYSVGIGQISSEVPQNLSASRPQDRQFILSSKKLLLSDSGFYLCAWSPSGATDTQYFGPGTRLTVL.

V and J are TRBV27 and TRBJ2-3; 10 positions agree with TRBD1. From germline, CDR1 is MNHEY and CDR2 SMNVEV (reference sequence). The ends lost 1 base at V and 6 bases at J; junction bases unmatched: 7. CDR3 length: 16 residues. CDR3 nucleotide sequence: TGTGCCAGCAGTTTATGGACAGGGGGTAGGGTGGATACGCAGTATTTT. It encodes CASSLWTGGRVDTQYF.

The chain links TRBV4-3 to TRBJ1-5, with 7 positions matching TRBD1. Trimming removed 4 bases from V and 2 bases from J; junction bases left unmatched: 11. This CDR3 contains 17 residues. Germline V gene lookup returns CDR1 LGHNA and CDR2 YSLEER. The CDR3 coding sequence is TGCGCCAGCAGCCCCGGACAGGTTTATTTGGGCAATCAGCCCCAGCATTTT. Translating it yields CASSPGQVYLGNQPQHF.

The V gene is TRBV20-1, the J gene TRBJ2-1, with D perhaps TRBD1 (6 bases). This CDR3 contains 11 residues. Germline-derived CDR1 and CDR2 are DFQATT and SNEGSKA (reference sequence). Trimming shortened V by 8 bases and J by 5 bases, and 10 bases separated the two germline ends. The CDR3 nucleotides read TGCAGTATCGGACAGAACAATGAGCAGTTCTTC. This encodes CSIGQNNEQFF.

This clone has just one count. The chain employs TRBV7-2 and TRBJ1-2, with 10 bases lining up with TRBD1. The length of the CDR3 is 17 residues. Germline values: CDR1 SGHTA, CDR2 FQGNSA. Trimming removed 5 bases from V and 0 bases from J; junction bases left unmatched: 9. The CDR3 DNA sequence: TGTGCCAGCAGCCCACGGGACAGGGGCGCTGCTAACTATGGCTACACCTTC. Protein: CASSPRDRGAANYGYTF. Full variable domain (remainder filled in from reference TRBV7-2 and TRBJ1-2): GAGVSQSPSNKVTEKGKDVELRCDPISGHTALYWYRQSLGQGLEFLIYFQGNSAPDKSGLPSDRFSAERTGGSVSTLTIQRTQQEDSAVYLCASSPRDRGAANYGYTFGSGTRLTVV.

V is TRBV10-3 and J is TRBJ1-1, with D tentatively TRBD1 (5 bases). Germline assignment: CDR1 ENHRY and CDR2 SYGVKD. The V end was cut by 10 bases, the J end by 0 bases, with 12 bases between. The CDR3 extends over 13 amino acids. The CDR3 DNA reads TGTGCCACGAGACAGAGTTTGAACACTGAAGCTTTCTTT. Its translation: CATRQSLNTEAFF.

This clone was observed a few times. The chain joins TRBV5-1 to TRBJ2-3; 7 bases fit TRBD1. CDR1 SGHRS and CDR2 YFSETQ come from the germline V gene. With V trimmed by 4 bases and J by 2 bases, 4 bases remained unmatched. The length of the CDR3 is 14 residues. The CDR3 DNA follows: TGCGCCAGCAGCCCGGGACAGAACACAGATACGCAGTATTTT. This sequence encodes CASSPGQNTDTQYF.

This clone has just one count. The V gene is TRBV10-2, the J gene TRBJ2-3; 10 positions agree with TRBD2. V shed 9 bases and J 3 bases; nucleotides not matched to a gene: 6. This CDR3 has 14 amino acids. Germline lookup yields CDR1 WSHSY and CDR2 SAAADI. This chain's CDR3 is CASVTSGETDTQYF. The CDR3 coding sequence is TGCGCCAGTGTTACTAGCGGGGAAACAGATACGCAGTATTTT.

CDR3 nucleotides: TGTGCCAGCAGTTACTCCGGGACAGGGGCCGGCTATGGCTACACCTTC. Residues: CASSYSGTGAGYGYTF. The J gene is TRBJ1-2, the V gene TRBV6-5, with 10 bases lining up with TRBD1. This CDR3 contains 16 residues. The V gene end was trimmed by 0 bases and the J gene end by 4 bases; junction bases not matched to a gene: 5. CDR1 MNHEY and CDR2 SVGAGI come from the germline V gene.

This clone was detected a few times. This rearrangement joins TRBV4-2 to TRBJ2-3; 8 bases match TRBD2. The V gene end was trimmed by 0 bases and the J gene end by 6 bases; junction bases not matched to a gene: 5. The CDR3 extends over 15 amino acids. The germline CDR1 and CDR2 sequences are LGHNA and YNFKEQ. CDR3 sequence (DNA): TGTGCCAGCAGCCAAGATCCAGCGGGAGTGGATACGCAGTATTTT. Translated, it gives CASSQDPAGVDTQYF.

Many counts were recorded for this clone. The V gene is TRBV10-1, the J gene TRBJ2-2; maybe TRBD1 (5 bases). Trimming removed 8 bases from V and 3 bases from J, with 10 bases in between. The CDR3 covers 13 residues. Germline CDR1 WNHNN, CDR2 SYGVQD (reference sequence). The CDR3 sequence: CASSGHHTGELFF. CDR3 coding DNA: TGCGCCAGCTCCGGACATCACACCGGGGAGCTGTTTTTT.

The rearrangement joins TRBV28 to TRBJ2-4; no firm D call. The CDR3 length is 14 residues. The germline gives CDR1 MDHEN, CDR2 SYDVKM. V lost 11 bases to trimming and J lost 2 bases, with 16 bases between them. The CDR3 loop reads CASLGFPSKNIQYF. The CDR3 DNA is TGTGCCTCCCTGGGATTTCCATCCAAAAACATTCAGTACTTC.

V is TRBV9 and J is TRBJ2-2, with D unresolved. The CDR3 contains 12 residues. Germline V CDR1 and CDR2: SGDLS, YYNGEE. Trimming took 5 bases from V and 8 from J, leaving 10 bases between them. Here the CDR3 reads CASSGGVGELFF. CDR3 coding DNA: TGTGCCAGCAGTGGCGGAGTTGGGGAGCTGTTTTTT.

The gene calls are TRBV6-6 and TRBJ1-6, with 9 bases identical to TRBD1. The CDR3 has 15 amino acids. From germline, CDR1 is MNHNY and CDR2 SVGAGI (reference sequence). V gave up 5 bases and J gave up 6 bases; unmatched junction bases: 5. CDR3 sequence: CASSLRGQGNSPLHF. The DNA for the CDR3 is TGTGCCAGCAGTCTCCGGGGACAGGGTAATTCACCCCTCCACTTT.

The chain uses TRBV6-5 and TRBJ2-2; TRBD1 agrees at 9 bases. V was pared by 2 bases and J by 7 bases, with 5 bases of the junction left unmatched. CDR1 and CDR2 from the germline V gene are MNHEY and SVGAGI. This CDR3 is 15 amino acids long. The CDR3 nucleotides are TGTGCCAGCAGTTACCCTGGGACAGGGTTCGGGGAGCTGTTTTTT. Translation gives CASSYPGTGFGELFF.

This clone has only one observation. The chain joins TRBV19 to TRBJ2-1, with 8 bases fitting TRBD2. This CDR3 is 15 amino acids long. The V and J ends lost 6 bases and 3 bases, in that order; junction bases with no gene match: 7. Germline V lookup: CDR1 LNHDA, CDR2 SQIVND (reference sequence). DNA of the CDR3: TGTGCCAGTAGGAGAGCGGGAGCTAACTACAATGAGCAGTTCTTC. It translates to CASRRAGANYNEQFF.

The chain links TRBV18 to TRBJ1-1; 8 bases are a match to TRBD1. CDR1 KGHSH and CDR2 LQKENI come from the germline V gene. V lost 6 bases, J lost 5 bases, and 5 bases stayed unmatched. CDR3 length: 13 residues. The CDR3 DNA follows: TGTGCCAGCTCTCCCAGGGGGCCGACTGAAGCTTTCTTT. This sequence encodes CASSPRGPTEAFF.

This chain uses TRBV4-1 with TRBJ1-1; perhaps TRBD1 as D (5 bases). CDR1 is MGHRA, CDR2 YSYEKL, per germline. The CDR3 extends over 19 amino acids. V lost 0 bases to trimming and J lost 0 bases, with 20 bases between them. The CDR3 loop reads CASSQDRGTKRRMNTEAFF. CDR3 coding DNA: TGCGCCAGCAGCCAAGACCGGGGGACTAAAAGGCGGATGAACACTGAAGCTTTCTTT.